These 31 T cell receptor beta chains came from one sample sequenced in a study of cytomegalovirus exposure and HLA in healthy donors. The PCR was carried out with 60 Vbeta primers and 13 Jbeta primers. Sequencing used immunoSEQ multiplex PCR; TCRdb keeps in-frame clones, though not all of them. The sample contains 130,000 or so clones, around 8.5% of which appear only once. The sequenced material came from PBMCs. The receptor source for this set is a man aged 35-49 years in good health and CMV-seronegative.

The chain has TRBV30 and TRBJ2-7, with TRBD2 matching over 7 bases. The CDR3 runs 15 residues. The germline CDR1 and CDR2 sequences are GTSNPN and SVGIG (reference sequence). Germline trimming cut 3 bases from V and 4 bases from J; bases unmatched to any gene: 12. CDR3 sequence (DNA): TGTGCCTGGAGAAGAATTGGGGGGGACTATTACGAGCAGTACTTC. This sequence encodes CAWRRIGGDYYEQYF.

This sequence joins TRBV6-1 and TRBJ1-2; no clear D gene. Germline CDR1 reads MNHNS; CDR2 reads SASEGT. CDR3 length: 15 residues. Trimming took 3 bases from V and 2 from J, leaving 13 bases between them. The CDR3, as DNA: TGTGCCAGCAGTGAGACCGGAGGTGTCAACTATGGCTACACCTTC. Its protein product is CASSETGGVNYGYTF.

The CDR3 nucleotides read TGTGCCAGCAGATTCCTAGACAGGGAGACAGATACGCAGTATTTT. This gives the protein CASRFLDRETDTQYF. V and J are TRBV7-2 and TRBJ2-3, with 7 nucleotides matching TRBD1. Losses at the gene ends were 6 bases for V and 3 bases for J; bases not matched to a gene: 9. The CDR3 has 15 residues. Germline lookup yields CDR1 SGHTA and CDR2 FQGNSA.

This clone came up a few times. The chain joins TRBV6-6 to TRBJ2-1; 8 bases are shared with TRBD1. The germline CDR1 and CDR2 sequences are MNHNY and SVGAGI (reference sequence). Unmatched junction bases numbered 7, after V lost 6 bases and J lost 6 bases. This CDR3 region has 14 residues. CDR3 protein: CASRPTGGRNEQFF. CDR3 bases: TGTGCCAGCAGACCCACAGGGGGGCGCAATGAGCAGTTCTTC.

The chain recombines TRBV20-1 with TRBJ1-1, with D unclear. This CDR3 contains 10 residues. The germline gives CDR1 DFQATT, CDR2 SNEGSKA (reference sequence). In nucleotides, the CDR3 is TGCAGCTGCGGGAACACTGAAGCTTTCTTT. It translates to CSCGNTEAFF.

This clone occurred a few times. V and J are TRBV10-2 and TRBJ2-7; perhaps TRBD2 as D (6 bases). Trimming stripped 4 bases from V and 0 bases from J, with 13 bases between. The CDR3 runs 15 residues. CDR1 and CDR2 from the germline V gene are WSHSY and SAAADI. CDR3: CASSAGTAISYEQYF. The DNA of the CDR3 is TGCGCCAGCAGTGCCGGGACTGCAATCTCCTACGAGCAGTACTTC.

The genes are TRBV6-6 and TRBJ2-7; TRBD1 is a possible D gene (5 bases). Germline values: CDR1 MNHNY, CDR2 SVGAGI (reference sequence). The CDR3 runs to 16 residues. The V end was cut by 1 base, the J end by 0 bases, with 13 bases between. The CDR3 loop reads CASSYLGPPSSYEQYF. The CDR3 coding sequence is TGTGCCAGCAGTTACTTGGGGCCGCCGAGCTCCTACGAGCAGTACTTC.

This clone came up a few times. The chain uses TRBV27 and TRBJ1-2, with D tentatively TRBD1 (5 bases). Germline CDR1 is MNHEY and CDR2 is SMNVEV (reference sequence). This CDR3 has 14 residues. V shed 2 bases and J shed 1 base, with 8 bases lying between them. CDR3 sequence: CASSLRGSNYGYTF. The CDR3 DNA reads TGTGCCAGCAGTTTACGGGGGAGTAACTATGGCTACACCTTC.

This clone occurred a few times. V and J are TRBV6-6 and TRBJ1-2; 7 bases agree with TRBD1. The CDR3 extends over 13 amino acids. V shed 5 bases, J shed 7 bases, and the junction held 7 bases outside the gene matches. Looked up from germline, CDR1 is MNHNY and CDR2 is SVGAGI (reference sequence). The CDR3 region is CASSPDRAIGYTF. The DNA for the CDR3 is TGTGCCAGCAGTCCCGACAGGGCGATTGGCTACACCTTC.

The chain uses TRBV4-1 and TRBJ2-1, with 7 bases identical to TRBD1. Germline CDR1 and CDR2: MGHRA and YSYEKL. This CDR3 has 15 residues. The junction had 0 bases not matched to a gene; V was cut back by 1 base and J by 0 bases. The CDR3 is CASSQGQGSYNEQFF. The DNA of the CDR3 is TGCGCCAGCAGCCAAGGACAGGGCTCCTACAATGAGCAGTTCTTC.

This clone has a handful of counts. V and J are TRBV28 and TRBJ1-5; TRBD1 agrees at 8 bases. After removal of 11 bases from V and 0 bases from J, the junction contained 6 bases not matched to a gene. The germline gives CDR1 MDHEN, CDR2 SYDVKM. The CDR3 length is 14 residues. DNA of the CDR3: TGTGCCGGATCGACAGGGGATAGCAATCAGCCCCAGCATTTT. Its translation: CAGSTGDSNQPQHF.

This clone has only a few counts. The rearrangement joins TRBV7-2 to TRBJ1-6; 8 bases map to TRBD1. Germline lookup yields CDR1 SGHTA and CDR2 FQGNSA. Germline trimming cut 6 bases from V and 7 bases from J; bases unmatched to any gene: 8. This CDR3 comprises 15 residues. The CDR3 protein is CASRSSDRGNSPLHF. Written as DNA, the CDR3 is TGTGCCAGCAGATCCTCCGACAGGGGAAATTCACCCCTCCACTTT.

The genes are TRBV6-1 and TRBJ1-3, with D maybe TRBD1 (6 bases). This CDR3 region has 13 residues. Germline-derived CDR1 and CDR2 are MNHNS and SASEGT. V was shortened by 4 bases and J by 5 bases, with 9 bases between the two germline ends. CDR3 in amino acids: CASSVTGRNTIYF. The CDR3, as DNA: TGTGCCAGCAGTGTGACAGGTCGAAACACCATATATTTT.

This clone was found a few times. The chain employs TRBV4-3 and TRBJ1-5, with D possibly being TRBD1 (6 bases). V lost 1 base and J lost 4, with 14 bases in between. The germline V gene has CDR1 LGHNA and CDR2 YSLEER. The CDR3 is made up of 16 amino acids. CDR3 sequence reads: CASSQAQGLWNQPQHF. The CDR3 coding sequence is TGCGCCAGCAGCCAAGCGCAGGGGCTATGGAATCAGCCCCAGCATTTT.

The chain is built from TRBV19 and TRBJ1-6, with D perhaps TRBD1 (6 bases). The CDR3 loop spans 14 amino acids. The V gene's germline CDR1 is LNHDA and CDR2 SQIVND (reference sequence). V lost 6 bases, J lost 8 bases, and 14 bases lay in between. This CDR3 is CASRRTEVDSPLHF. CDR3 in DNA: TGTGCCAGTAGGCGGACAGAGGTCGATTCACCCCTCCACTTT. The whole variable domain, remainder taken from reference TRBV19 and TRBJ1-6, is DGGITQSPKYLFRKEGQNVTLSCEQNLNHDAMYWYRQDPGQGLRLIYYSQIVNDFQKGDIAEGYSVSREKKESFPLTVTSAQKNPTAFYLCASRRTEVDSPLHFGNGTRLTVT.

The chain combines TRBV19 with TRBJ1-6; 7 bases agree with TRBD1. V shed 5 bases and J 2 bases; nucleotides not matched to a gene: 6. The CDR3 extends over 16 amino acids. The germline gives CDR1 LNHDA, CDR2 SQIVND (reference sequence). CDR3 protein: CASSFRGIPYNSPLHF. Written as DNA, the CDR3 is TGTGCCAGTAGTTTCAGGGGGATCCCCTATAATTCACCCCTCCACTTT.

This clone turned up a few times. This chain connects TRBV9 to TRBJ1-2, with TRBD1 as a possible D gene (5 bases). The CDR3 runs to 16 residues. V gave up 0 bases and J gave up 0 bases, with 12 bases separating them. CDR1 SGDLS and CDR2 YYNGEE come from the germline V gene. This CDR3 reads CASSVAGPGANYGYTF. Here the CDR3 DNA reads TGTGCCAGCAGCGTAGCAGGCCCGGGGGCTAACTATGGCTACACCTTC.

Only a few counts were recorded for this clone. The chain carries TRBV6-1 and TRBJ1-2, with 7 bases lining up with TRBD1. The CDR3 covers 15 residues. V shed 0 bases, J shed 4 bases, and the junction held 5 bases outside the gene matches. CDR1 is MNHNS, CDR2 SASEGT, per germline. The CDR3 here is CASSEAQTGLYGYTF. In DNA, the CDR3 is TGTGCCAGCAGTGAAGCCCAGACAGGGCTCTATGGCTACACCTTC.

This clone was observed a handful of times. For the CDR3, the DNA is TGTGCCAGCAGTGAACAGTGGGGGAGGTACGAGCAGTACTTC. Translated: CASSEQWGRYEQYF. This rearrangement joins TRBV6-1 to TRBJ2-7; D might be TRBD2 (6 bases). V shed 2 bases and J shed 4 bases, with 12 bases lying between them. The CDR3 is made up of 14 amino acids. In germline, CDR1 is MNHNS, CDR2 SASEGT.

The chain links TRBV5-8 to TRBJ1-4; D ambiguous. Germline lookup yields CDR1 SGHTS and CDR2 YDEGEE. V gave up 2 bases and J gave up 8 bases, with 10 bases separating them. This CDR3 contains 13 residues. This CDR3 reads CASSFRRSEKLFF. The CDR3 DNA reads as TGTGCCAGCAGCTTCAGGAGGTCGGAAAAACTGTTTTTT.

The CDR3 sequence: CASSGGLKSAAGELFF. The DNA of the CDR3 is TGTGCCAGCTCGGGAGGGCTAAAGTCGGCGGCCGGGGAGCTGTTTTTT. This rearrangement joins TRBV18 to TRBJ2-2, with 7 bases fitting TRBD2. CDR3 size: 16 residues. The trim removed 6 bases at V and 6 bases at J, leaving 13 bases unmatched. Germline V gene lookup returns CDR1 KGHSH and CDR2 LQKENI.

The rearrangement joins TRBV7-9 to TRBJ1-1; D unclear. This CDR3 contains 14 residues. Per germline, CDR1 SEHNR and CDR2 FQNEAQ (reference sequence). V lost 3 bases to trimming and J lost 1 base, with 9 bases between them. The CDR3 reads CASSFQVENTEAFF. The CDR3 nucleotides are TGTGCCAGCAGCTTTCAGGTAGAGAACACTGAAGCTTTCTTT.

This clone was detected a few times. The genes are TRBV7-9 and TRBJ1-2, with D possibly matching TRBD1 (6 bases). In germline, CDR1 is SEHNR, CDR2 FQNEAQ (reference sequence). The germline V and J ends were trimmed by 5 bases and 4 bases, with 11 bases remaining between them. The CDR3 contains 13 residues. Written as DNA, the CDR3 is TGTGCCAGCAGCCCTGCAGGGGCCTATGGCTACACCTTC. This gives the protein CASSPAGAYGYTF.

This clone was detected only a few times. This chain uses TRBV18 with TRBJ1-1; D is uncertain. From germline, CDR1 is KGHSH and CDR2 LQKENI. There are 11 residues in the CDR3. The V and J ends lost 10 bases and 4 bases respectively, with 10 bases between them. This chain's CDR3 is CATAEGTEAFF. Written as DNA, the CDR3 is TGTGCCACCGCGGAGGGCACTGAAGCTTTCTTT. Based on the CDR3 plus reference TRBV18 and TRBJ1-1, the full variable domain is NAGVMQNPRHLVRRRGQEARLRCSPMKGHSHVYWYRQLPEEGLKFMVYLQKENIIDESGMPKERFSAEFPKEGPSILRIQQVVRGDSAAYFCATAEGTEAFFGQGTRLTVV.

The chain uses TRBV28 and TRBJ1-2; tentative D call: TRBD1 (5 bases). Germline CDR1 reads MDHEN; CDR2 reads SYDVKM. The CDR3 has 14 residues. Trimming took 3 bases from V and 5 from J, leaving 13 bases between them. CDR3 sequence (DNA): TGTGCCAGCAGTTTGGCCGGGGGAAAATATGGCTACACCTTC. It codes for CASSLAGGKYGYTF.

J is TRBJ2-1 and V is TRBV12-5; 11 positions match TRBD1. V trimming: 5 bases; J trimming: 9 bases; junction bases outside the gene matches: 9. The germline V gene has CDR1 LGHNT and CDR2 FRNRAP. The CDR3 spans 15 residues. CDR3 coding DNA: TGTGCTAGTGGTGATCCGGGACAGGGGGGAGGTGAGCAGTTCTTC. Amino acid sequence: CASGDPGQGGGEQFF.

This clone has only a few counts. V and J are TRBV27 and TRBJ2-1; TRBD1 matches at 7 bases. CDR1 is MNHEY, CDR2 SMNVEV, per germline (reference sequence). The CDR3 covers 12 residues. The V segment lost 8 bases and the J segment 8 bases; nucleotides outside the gene matches: 6. CDR3 in amino acids: CASGNQGDEQFF. DNA for the CDR3: TGTGCCAGCGGAAATCAGGGGGATGAGCAGTTCTTC.

This clone has just a few counts. This CDR3 is CASSLGTVDEQYF. DNA of the CDR3: TGTGCCAGCAGCCTCGGGACAGTCGACGAGCAGTACTTC. This chain joins TRBV7-6 and TRBJ2-7; 7 nucleotides align to TRBD1. The CDR3 extends over 13 amino acids. The germline CDR1 and CDR2 sequences are SGHVS and FNYEAQ. V was pared by 5 bases and J by 5 bases, with 6 bases of the junction left unmatched.

The chain recombines TRBV6-1 with TRBJ1-1; D unresolved. The germline CDR1 and CDR2 sequences are MNHNS and SASEGT. The CDR3 runs to 13 residues. V was pared by 6 bases and J by 6 bases, with 14 bases between. The CDR3 DNA reads TGTGCCAGCAGCGACCGAGGTGACGCTGAAGCTTTCTTT. The encoded protein is CASSDRGDAEAFF.

This chain joins TRBV7-9 and TRBJ2-5, with 9 bases lining up with TRBD1. The DNA end lines up better with TRBJ2-7; the J call may be wrong. This CDR3 region has 14 residues. From germline, CDR1 is SEHNR and CDR2 FQNEAQ (reference sequence). As DNA, the CDR3 is TGTGCCAGCAGCTTAGGGGGACAGGGCTACGAGCAGTACTTC. Residues: CASSLGGQGYEQYF.

This clone has more than one count but fewer than ten. The chain recombines TRBV28 with TRBJ1-1, with TRBD1 matching 8 bases. CDR3 length: 13 amino acids. Germline V gene sequence: CDR1 MDHEN, CDR2 SYDVKM. Germline trimming cut 7 bases from V and 5 bases from J; bases unmatched to any gene: 6. This CDR3 reads CASNTGGGTEAFF. The CDR3 nucleotides are TGTGCCAGCAATACAGGGGGAGGGACTGAAGCTTTCTTT.